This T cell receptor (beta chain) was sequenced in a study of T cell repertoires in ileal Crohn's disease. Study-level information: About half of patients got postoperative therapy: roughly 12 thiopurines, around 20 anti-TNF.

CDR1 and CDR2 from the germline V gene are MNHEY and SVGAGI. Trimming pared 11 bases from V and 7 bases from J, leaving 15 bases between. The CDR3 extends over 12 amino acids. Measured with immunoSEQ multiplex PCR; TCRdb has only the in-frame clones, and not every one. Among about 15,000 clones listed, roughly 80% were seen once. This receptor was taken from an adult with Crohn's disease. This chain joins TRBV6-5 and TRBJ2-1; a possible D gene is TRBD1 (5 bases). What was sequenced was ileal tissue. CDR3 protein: CAARTGVNEQFF. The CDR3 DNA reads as TGTGCCGCACGTACAGGAGTTAATGAGCAGTTCTTC.